The 32 T cell receptor beta chains presented below share a single source sample, sequenced in a study of response to subunit inactivated influenza vaccine. TCRdb reanalysed the RT-PCR reads using MiXCR and keeps one entry per CDR3 protein. The table lists 500,000 to 750,000 distinct CDR3 sequences, roughly 15% of them singletons, with over 8.5% in the top ten. Sample: PBMCs from blood, taken roughly 13 days after vaccination. The receptor set was obtained from a man aged 50-59 years who received an inactivated influenza vaccine.

Here the CDR3 DNA reads TGCGCCAGCAGCTTGGGGCGGACTAGCGGGGAAGAGACCCAGTACTTC. Translation: CASSLGRTSGEETQYF. V gene TRBV5-1 combines with J gene TRBJ2-5; 12 bases line up with TRBD2. There are 16 residues in the CDR3. Germline CDR1 and CDR2: SGHRS and YFSETQ. The ends lost 0 bases at V and 3 bases at J; junction bases unmatched: 3.

This clonotype was detected only a few times. For the CDR3, the DNA is TGTGCCAGCAGACGGGGGGGTCAAGAGACCCAGTACTTC. Amino acid sequence: CASRRGGQETQYF. The V and J genes are TRBV7-9 and TRBJ2-5; 8 bases agree with TRBD2. V lost 6 bases to trimming and J lost 2 bases; unmatched junction nucleotides: 2. The CDR3 has 13 amino acids. CDR1 is SEHNR and CDR2 is FQNEAQ in the germline V gene (reference sequence).

The V gene is TRBV18, the J gene TRBJ2-3, with 7 bases lining up with TRBD1. The CDR3 length is 14 residues. V gave up 4 bases and J gave up 7 bases; unmatched junction bases: 8. Germline CDR1 KGHSH, CDR2 LQKENI. The CDR3 loop is CASSLRTGFNTQYF. DNA of the CDR3: TGTGCCAGCTCACTCCGGACAGGTTTCAATACGCAGTATTTT.

This clonotype was counted a few times. The chain has TRBV4-3 and TRBJ1-5, with D hard to call. Germline CDR1 LGHNA, CDR2 YSLEER. The ends were cut back, 0 bases at V and 11 bases at J, with 14 bases in the middle. The CDR3 extends over 14 amino acids. The CDR3: CASSQDFSQSAQHF. The DNA for the CDR3 is TGCGCCAGCAGCCAAGATTTTAGCCAGTCAGCCCAGCATTTT.

The chain has TRBV7-9 and TRBJ2-3; D is perhaps TRBD2 (5 bases). CDR1 and CDR2 (germline): SEHNR, FQNEAQ (reference sequence). The CDR3 loop spans 16 amino acids. Trimming took 1 base from V and 3 from J, leaving 14 bases between them. As DNA, the CDR3 is TGTGCCAGCAGCTTAGTCTCCGGGATGGGTACAGATACGCAGTATTTT. Translating gives CASSLVSGMGTDTQYF.

The chain joins TRBV2 to TRBJ2-5; the D gene is possibly TRBD1 (5 bases). This CDR3 is built from 14 residues. Germline values: CDR1 SNHLY, CDR2 FYNNEI. V was cut by 8 bases and J by 0 bases, with 13 bases left in between. The CDR3 spells CASHAQGNQETQYF. For the CDR3, the DNA is TGTGCCAGCCACGCCCAGGGAAACCAAGAGACCCAGTACTTC. The full variable domain, with the rest looked up from reference TRBV2 and TRBJ2-5, is EPEVTQTPSHQVTQMGQEVILRCVPISNHLYFYWYRQILGQKVEFLVSFYNNEISEKSEIFDDQFSVERPDGSNFTLKIRSTKLEDSAMYFCASHAQGNQETQYFGPGTRLLVL.

The V and J genes are TRBV2 and TRBJ2-1, with D unclear. This CDR3 region has 15 residues. The V end was cut by 1 base, the J end by 0 bases, with 7 bases between. Germline-derived CDR1 and CDR2 are SNHLY and FYNNEI. CDR3 protein: CASSEDSSSYNEQFF. CDR3 DNA: TGTGCCAGCAGTGAAGACAGTAGCTCCTACAATGAGCAGTTCTTC. The full variable domain, with the rest looked up from reference TRBV2 and TRBJ2-1, is EPEVTQTPSHQVTQMGQEVILRCVPISNHLYFYWYRQILGQKVEFLVSFYNNEISEKSEIFDDQFSVERPDGSNFTLKIRSTKLEDSAMYFCASSEDSSSYNEQFFGPGTRLTVL.

This sequence joins TRBV29-1 and TRBJ2-5, with D hard to call. The germline V and J ends were trimmed by 5 bases and 4 bases, with 11 bases remaining between them. Germline V CDR1 and CDR2: SQVTM, ANQGSEA. The CDR3 length is 12 residues. The CDR3 here is CSVSARRETQYF. Written as DNA, the CDR3 is TGCAGCGTTTCAGCTAGGCGAGAGACCCAGTACTTC.

V and J are TRBV18 and TRBJ2-7; 9 nucleotides agree with TRBD1. Looked up from germline, CDR1 is KGHSH and CDR2 is LQKENI. The CDR3 is made up of 15 amino acids. V lost 6 bases to trimming and J lost 3 bases; unmatched junction nucleotides: 9. The CDR3 coding sequence is TGTGCCAGCTCCCCGACCGGGACAGGGATCTACGAGCAGTACTTC. It is translated as CASSPTGTGIYEQYF.

The J gene is TRBJ2-5, the V gene TRBV24-1; TRBD1 might be the D (7 bases). The CDR3 contains 17 residues. Per the germline V gene, CDR1 is KGHDR and CDR2 is SFDVKD. V lost 7 bases and J lost 1, with 21 bases in between. This chain's CDR3 is CATSKGGRGFLQETQYF. CDR3 sequence (DNA): TGTGCCACCAGCAAGGGGGGCAGGGGGTTCCTCCAAGAGACCCAGTACTTC.

This clonotype was seen only a few times. This rearrangement joins TRBV29-1 to TRBJ1-1; tentative D call: TRBD1 (5 bases). Germline V gene sequence: CDR1 SQVTM, CDR2 ANQGSEA. The CDR3 consists of 12 residues. V dropped 6 bases and J dropped 5 bases, with 13 bases sitting between them. The CDR3 sequence: CSVQGLKTEAFF. In DNA, the CDR3 is TGCAGCGTCCAGGGTCTAAAAACTGAAGCTTTCTTT.

This clonotype turned up a few times. This chain links TRBV18 with TRBJ1-1; D might be TRBD1 (5 bases). V lost 0 bases and J lost 1, with 12 bases in between. The germline CDR1 and CDR2 sequences are KGHSH and LQKENI. This CDR3 region has 16 residues. CDR3 protein: CASSPPIRGSNTEAFF. The CDR3 DNA is TGTGCCAGCTCACCACCGATTAGGGGATCGAACACTGAAGCTTTCTTT.

This clonotype has ten or more counts. This rearrangement joins TRBV5-1 to TRBJ2-7; D ambiguous. Germline values: CDR1 SGHRS, CDR2 YFSETQ. CDR3 length: 14 amino acids. The V end was cut by 4 bases, the J end by 1 base, with 12 bases between. Here the CDR3 reads CASSLGFVSYEQYF. CDR3 sequence (DNA): TGCGCCAGCAGCCTGGGGTTCGTATCCTACGAGCAGTACTTC.

This clonotype was picked up a small number of times. The V and J genes are TRBV4-1 and TRBJ1-1, with D possibly TRBD1 on 6 matching bases. Per the germline V gene, CDR1 is MGHRA and CDR2 is YSYEKL. V lost 1 base and J 6 bases, leaving 9 bases between the germline ends. The CDR3 length is 13 residues. The CDR3 region is CASSQVTGPEAFF. The DNA for the CDR3 is TGCGCCAGCAGCCAAGTAACAGGGCCTGAAGCTTTCTTT.

This clonotype came up once. The genes are TRBV20-1 and TRBJ1-2, with TRBD1 matching over 9 bases. Germline-derived CDR1 and CDR2 are DFQATT and SNEGSKA (reference sequence). Trimming took 5 bases from V and 4 from J; bases not matched to a gene: 8. This CDR3 contains 14 residues. The CDR3 loop is CSARGQGRVYGYTF. Here the CDR3 DNA reads TGCAGTGCTCGTGGACAGGGGAGGGTCTATGGCTACACCTTC.

This clonotype appeared a few times. V and J are TRBV3-1 and TRBJ2-1; D is possibly TRBD2 (6 bases). The CDR3 totals 16 residues. Trimming pared 1 base from V and 0 bases from J, leaving 10 bases between. The germline V gene has CDR1 LGHDT and CDR2 YNNKEL (reference sequence). The CDR3 sequence: CASSQAAGSSYNEQFF. CDR3 DNA: TGTGCCAGCAGCCAAGCGGCGGGGAGCTCCTACAATGAGCAGTTCTTC.

The V and J genes are TRBV5-1 and TRBJ1-2, with D possibly matching TRBD1 (5 bases). Germline loops: CDR1 SGHRS, CDR2 YFSETQ. The CDR3 extends over 15 amino acids. With 0 bases removed from V and 4 bases from J, the gap between germline ends came to 13 bases. CDR3 sequence (DNA): TGCGCCAGCAGCTTGGATTTCGGGGGTGGCTATGGCTACACCTTC. Translated, it gives CASSLDFGGGYGYTF. The whole variable domain, remainder taken from reference TRBV5-1 and TRBJ1-2, is KAGVTQTPRYLIKTRGQQVTLSCSPISGHRSVSWYQQTPGQGLQFLFEYFSETQRNKGNFPGRFSGRQFSNSRSEMNVSTLELGDSALYLCASSLDFGGGYGYTFGSGTRLTVV.

There are a few counts of this clonotype. V gene TRBV7-2 combines with J gene TRBJ2-7; no reliable D call. Between the trimmed V and J ends, which lost 0 bases and 0 bases, there was a span of 15 bases. This CDR3 has 17 amino acids. Germline-derived CDR1 and CDR2 are SGHTA and FQGNSA. CDR3 in DNA: TGTGCCAGCAGCTTAGCGCAAGGCACGGTAAGCTCCTACGAGCAGTACTTC. Translating it yields CASSLAQGTVSSYEQYF.

This chain uses TRBV6-5 with TRBJ2-2; D call uncertain. Deletions cut 0 bases from V and 6 bases from J, with 8 bases between. Germline CDR1 and CDR2: MNHEY and SVGAGI. This CDR3 comprises 14 residues. CDR3: CASSYSSKAGELFF. The CDR3 region has the DNA TGTGCCAGCAGTTACTCCTCCAAAGCCGGGGAGCTGTTTTTT.

This clonotype was observed at least ten times. At one end the junction does not follow the germline gene, possibly because of a read error. The chain uses TRBV2 and TRBJ1-2; 7 bases align to TRBD1. This CDR3 spans 14 amino acids. Looked up from germline, CDR1 is SNHLY and CDR2 is FYNNEI. CDR3 protein: CARSGQELNYGYTF. In DNA, the CDR3 is TGTGCCAGGAGTGGACAGGAACTTAACTATGGCTACACCTTC. The full variable domain, its missing parts supplied by reference TRBV2 and TRBJ1-2, is EPEVTQTPSHQVTQMGQEVILRCVPISNHLYFYWYRQILGQKVEFLVSFYNNEISEKSEIFDDQFSVERPDGSNFTLKIRSTKLEDSAMYFCARSGQELNYGYTFGSGTRLTVV.

V usage is TRBV5-1 and J usage is TRBJ1-6; no clear D gene. The CDR3 has 16 amino acids. The germline CDR1 and CDR2 sequences are SGHRS and YFSETQ. V was cut by 0 bases and J by 0 bases, with 7 bases left in between. The CDR3 nucleotides are TGCGCCAGCAGCTTGGTAGGAGACTCCTATAATTCACCCCTCCACTTT. It specifies CASSLVGDSYNSPLHF.

This clonotype was seen only a few times. The chain has TRBV12-3 or TRBV12-4 and TRBJ2-3, with D tentatively TRBD1 (6 bases). The V end lost 3 bases, the J end lost 2 bases, and 15 bases lay between the germline ends. The CDR3 consists of 16 residues. CDR3 in DNA: TGTGCCAGCAGTTTTGGGACACTTTACCTCACAGATACGCAGTATTTT. Encoded protein: CASSFGTLYLTDTQYF.

The rearrangement links TRBV24-1 to TRBJ2-6, with no clear D. CDR1 is KGHDR and CDR2 is SFDVKD in the germline V gene. V was clipped by 3 bases and J by 2 bases, with 7 bases between them. The CDR3 consists of 15 residues. CDR3 bases: TGTGCCACCAGTGATCCGGAACCTGGGGCCAACGTCCTGACTTTC. Amino acids: CATSDPEPGANVLTF.

This chain joins TRBV29-1 and TRBJ2-5; 8 bases are a match to TRBD2. In germline, CDR1 is SQVTM, CDR2 ANQGSEA. The CDR3 covers 14 residues. The ends lost 3 bases at V and 0 bases at J; junction bases unmatched: 3. The chain's CDR3 is CSVDLAGYQETQYF. The CDR3 DNA sequence: TGCAGCGTTGATTTAGCGGGGTACCAAGAGACCCAGTACTTC. Complete variable domain (other parts from reference TRBV29-1 and TRBJ2-5): SAVISQKPSRDICQRGTSLTIQCQVDSQVTMMFWYRQQPGQSLTLIATANQGSEATYESGFVIDKFPISRPNLTFSTLTVSNMSPEDSSIYLCSVDLAGYQETQYFGPGTRLLVL.

This sequence joins TRBV12-3 or TRBV12-4 and TRBJ1-3, with D perhaps matching TRBD1 (6 bases). The germline V and J ends were trimmed by 5 bases and 0 bases, with 8 bases remaining between them. The CDR3 extends over 14 amino acids. The CDR3 nucleotides are TGTGCCAGCAGTCAGGGGCTCTCTGGAAACACCATATATTTT. Translating it yields CASSQGLSGNTIYF.

This chain joins TRBV20-1 and TRBJ2-1; D may match TRBD1 or TRBD2 (6 bases each). From germline, CDR1 is DFQATT and CDR2 SNEGSKA (reference sequence). V was pared by 0 bases and J by 2 bases, with 11 bases between. There are 15 residues in the CDR3. CDR3 amino acids: CSARDTGAPYNEQFF. The CDR3 DNA follows: TGCAGTGCTAGAGATACGGGGGCCCCCTACAATGAGCAGTTCTTC.

Comments on this clonotype: The germline gene is not matched at one end of the junction; a read error may be the cause. V is TRBV20-1 and J is TRBJ2-3; D is uncertain. This CDR3 comprises 17 residues. Germline lookup yields CDR1 DFQATT and CDR2 SNEGSKA (reference sequence). The CDR3 DNA follows: TGCTGTGCTAGAGATATAAGGAAAGGTGTGGGTGCAGATACGCAGTATTTT. Amino acid sequence: CCARDIRKGVGADTQYF.

DNA of the CDR3: TGTGCCAGCCGGGACGGCGGCTACGAGCAGTACTTC. It yields the protein CASRDGGYEQYF. The chain is built from TRBV10-3 and TRBJ2-7, with D possibly called TRBD1 or TRBD2 (5 bases each). This CDR3 contains 12 residues. Germline V gives CDR1 ENHRY, CDR2 SYGVKD. V was trimmed by 10 bases and J by 3 bases, leaving 13 bases between them.

CDR3 sequence: CASSTVGAGEQYF. CDR3 nucleotide sequence: TGTGCCAGCAGCACTGTCGGAGCCGGCGAGCAGTACTTC. The V and J genes are TRBV5-6 and TRBJ2-7, with D unresolved. With 4 bases removed from V and 6 bases from J, the gap between germline ends came to 14 bases. The CDR3 totals 13 residues. Germline-derived CDR1 and CDR2 are SGHDT and YYEEEE.

Here the CDR3 reads CASSLVRTGDSGANVLTF. CDR3 in DNA: TGCGCCAGCAGCTTGGTAAGGACGGGGGACTCTGGGGCCAACGTCCTGACTTTC. The V and J genes are TRBV5-1 and TRBJ2-6, with TRBD2 as a possible D gene (6 bases). Per germline, CDR1 SGHRS and CDR2 YFSETQ. V was pared by 0 bases and J by 0 bases, with 13 bases between. This CDR3 is 18 amino acids long.

The genes are TRBV30 and TRBJ1-2; D gene unclear. The CDR3 has 13 amino acids. Germline V gene sequence: CDR1 GTSNPN, CDR2 SVGIG (reference sequence). V gave up 5 bases and J gave up 1 base, with 11 bases separating them. The CDR3 DNA reads as TGTGCCTGGTGCGATGGCAGTAACTATGGCTACACCTTC. Translation gives CAWCDGSNYGYTF.

V usage is TRBV10-3 and J usage is TRBJ2-7; D could derive from TRBD1 or TRBD2 (5 bases each). The CDR3 totals 12 residues. The V and J ends lost 4 bases and 7 bases respectively, with 11 bases between them. Germline CDR1 and CDR2: ENHRY and SYGVKD. DNA of the CDR3: TGTGCCATCAGTGGAGGGGCCAGAGAGCAGTACTTC. Amino acids: CAISGGAREQYF.